These 21 T cell receptor beta chains were sequenced from one sample in a study of cytomegalovirus exposure and HLA in healthy donors. Amplification used 60 Vbeta primers and 13 Jbeta primers. TCRdb keeps only in-frame clones here, not all; method: immunoSEQ multiplex PCR. The table lists around 150,000 clones, roughly 70% of them singletons. Sequencing was carried out using PBMCs. These receptors originate from a woman aged 25 to 45 in good health and CMV-seronegative.

This chain links TRBV29-1 with TRBJ1-2; D ambiguous. The CDR3 loop spans 10 amino acids. The V end lost 6 bases, the J end lost 6 bases, and 8 bases lay between the germline ends. Looked up from germline, CDR1 is SQVTM and CDR2 is ANQGSEA. The CDR3 region is CSVQADGYTF. In DNA form, the CDR3 reads TGCAGCGTGCAGGCTGATGGCTACACCTTC.

The chain employs TRBV6-5 and TRBJ1-3, with 8 bases that match TRBD1. This CDR3 is 15 amino acids long. Germline trimming cut 5 bases from V and 6 bases from J; bases unmatched to any gene: 9. The V gene's germline CDR1 is MNHEY and CDR2 SVGAGI. The CDR3 sequence is CASSTGQGEENTIYF. For the CDR3, the DNA is TGTGCCAGCAGTACCGGACAGGGCGAGGAAAACACCATATATTTT.

This chain joins TRBV7-2 and TRBJ2-1; D is perhaps TRBD1 (5 bases). CDR3 length: 12 amino acids. From germline, CDR1 is SGHTA and CDR2 FQGNSA. Trimming took off 2 bases at V and 8 bases at J, with 7 bases between the two ends. CDR3 sequence reads: CASSLQGYEQFF. The CDR3 DNA is TGTGCCAGCAGCTTACAGGGTTATGAGCAGTTCTTC.

The rearrangement joins TRBV5-8 to TRBJ2-7; 9 bases map to TRBD2. This CDR3 is built from 15 residues. The germline CDR1 and CDR2 sequences are SGHTS and YDEGEE. The ends lost 2 bases at V and 6 bases at J; junction bases unmatched: 9. CDR3 coding DNA: TGTGCCAGCAGCTTTATGGCGGGAGGGCGTTCCGAGCAGTACTTC. This codes for CASSFMAGGRSEQYF.

The sample holds a few counts of this clone. The V and J genes are TRBV6-6 and TRBJ2-7, with D possibly matching TRBD2 (6 bases). Per germline, CDR1 MNHNY and CDR2 SVGAGI (reference sequence). CDR3 length: 13 amino acids. Trimming removed 5 bases from V and 5 bases from J, with 13 bases in between. The CDR3 region is CASSIRGSHEQYF. The DNA for the CDR3 is TGTGCCAGCAGTATACGGGGGTCTCACGAGCAGTACTTC.

The rearrangement joins TRBV9 to TRBJ1-2; tentative D call: TRBD1 (5 bases). CDR1 and CDR2 from the germline V gene are SGDLS and YYNGEE. The CDR3 extends over 13 amino acids. The V end lost 0 bases, the J end lost 6 bases, and 9 bases lay between the germline ends. CDR3 DNA sequence: TGTGCCAGCAGCGTAGTCCAGGGCGATGGCTACACCTTC. This translates into CASSVVQGDGYTF. Variable domain in full (rest from reference TRBV9 and TRBJ1-2): DSGVTQTPKHLITATGQRVTLRCSPRSGDLSVYWYQQSLDQGLQFLIQYYNGEERAKGNILERFSAQQFPDLHSELNLSSLELGDSALYFCASSVVQGDGYTFGSGTRLTVV.

In its sample, this clone was seen a few times. The rearrangement joins TRBV7-9 to TRBJ1-1; the match to TRBD1 covers 8 bases. The CDR3 is made up of 13 amino acids. Unmatched junction bases numbered 5, after V lost 3 bases and J lost 8 bases. Germline CDR1 reads SEHNR; CDR2 reads FQNEAQ (reference sequence). This CDR3 is CASSLTTGAEAFF. The CDR3 DNA reads as TGTGCCAGCAGCTTGACGACAGGGGCCGAAGCTTTCTTT.

This clone was recorded once. The chain has TRBV5-1 and TRBJ2-2, with a possible D match to TRBD2 (6 bases). V was trimmed by 0 bases and J by 3 bases, leaving 12 bases between them. This CDR3 is 16 amino acids long. From germline, CDR1 is SGHRS and CDR2 YFSETQ. CDR3 loop: CASSLEGGRDTGELFF. The DNA for the CDR3 is TGCGCCAGCAGCTTGGAAGGAGGGCGAGACACCGGGGAGCTGTTTTTT.

The chain joins TRBV9 to TRBJ2-1; 9 bases line up with TRBD2. With 4 bases clipped from V and 4 bases from J, the junction kept 9 bases outside the gene matches. The CDR3 covers 16 residues. The germline V gene has CDR1 SGDLS and CDR2 YYNGEE. CDR3 sequence (DNA): TGTGCCAGCAGCCCGGGACTAGCTATGGGGTACAATGAGCAGTTCTTC. It is translated as CASSPGLAMGYNEQFF.

This clone was counted only a few times. The V call is TRBV5-1, the J call TRBJ2-1, with TRBD2 identical over 8 bases. The CDR3 covers 14 residues. Germline-derived CDR1 and CDR2 are SGHRS and YFSETQ. Trimming took 4 bases from V and 3 from J; bases not matched to a gene: 3. CDR3 amino acids: CASSESGGYNEQFF. DNA of the CDR3: TGCGCCAGCAGCGAGAGCGGGGGCTACAATGAGCAGTTCTTC. The whole variable domain, filled in from reference TRBV5-1 and TRBJ2-1, reads KAGVTQTPRYLIKTRGQQVTLSCSPISGHRSVSWYQQTPGQGLQFLFEYFSETQRNKGNFPGRFSGRQFSNSRSEMNVSTLELGDSALYLCASSESGGYNEQFFGPGTRLTVL.

V gene TRBV28 combines with J gene TRBJ1-2; the D is unclear. This CDR3 comprises 13 residues. V was shortened by 2 bases and J by 8 bases, with 12 bases between the two germline ends. Germline V gene lookup returns CDR1 MDHEN and CDR2 SYDVKM. CDR3 DNA sequence: TGTGCCAGCAGTTTACCCAGTCCTAGGGGCTACACCTTC. It translates to CASSLPSPRGYTF.

This clone was recorded only once. The V call is TRBV28, the J call TRBJ2-5, with 8 positions matching TRBD1. There are 15 residues in the CDR3. The germline V gene has CDR1 MDHEN and CDR2 SYDVKM. After removal of 6 bases from V and 5 bases from J, the junction contained 11 bases not matched to a gene. CDR3 DNA: TGTGCCAGCAGCCCACTCGACAGGGGCGGGGAGACCCAGTACTTC. This codes for CASSPLDRGGETQYF.

V usage is TRBV19 and J usage is TRBJ1-2; D uncertain. Germline loops: CDR1 LNHDA, CDR2 SQIVND (reference sequence). The CDR3 is 14 amino acids. V was shortened by 1 base and J by 2 bases, with 8 bases between the two germline ends. The CDR3 nucleotides read TGTGCCAGTAGTATAGCAAACAGCAACTATGGCTACACCTTC. Translated: CASSIANSNYGYTF.

The chain employs TRBV7-9 and TRBJ2-7; D might be TRBD2 (5 bases). Germline CDR1 reads SEHNR; CDR2 reads FQNEAQ (reference sequence). The CDR3 sequence is 16 residues long. V lost 5 bases and J 5 bases, leaving 22 bases between the germline ends. This chain's CDR3 is CASSPRELGESHEQYF. The CDR3 DNA reads TGTGCCAGCAGCCCCCGTGAGTTGGGAGAGTCCCACGAGCAGTACTTC.

This clone was picked up one time. The chain couples TRBV29-1 to TRBJ2-1; 12 bases fit TRBD2. CDR3 length: 13 residues. Looked up from germline, CDR1 is SQVTM and CDR2 is ANQGSEA. V gave up 4 bases and J gave up 9 bases; unmatched junction bases: 4. The CDR3 protein is CSVGLAGAVEQFF. The CDR3 DNA sequence: TGCAGCGTTGGACTAGCGGGAGCGGTTGAGCAGTTCTTC.

A few counts support this clone. This CDR3 reads CATSASGSPETQYF. The CDR3 DNA reads as TGTGCCACCTCAGCTAGCGGGAGTCCCGAGACCCAGTACTTC. V gene TRBV7-8 combines with J gene TRBJ2-5; 10 nucleotides line up with TRBD2. Looked up from germline, CDR1 is SGHVS and CDR2 is FQNEAQ. With V trimmed by 10 bases and J by 5 bases, 10 bases remained unmatched. This CDR3 has 14 residues.

The chain combines TRBV19 with TRBJ2-7, with 10 bases lining up with TRBD2. J was trimmed by 2 bases and V by 6 bases; bases with no gene match: 13. CDR3 length equals 17 residues. Germline CDR1 LNHDA, CDR2 SQIVND (reference sequence). The CDR3 nucleotides read TGTGCCAGTAGCCTTTACGCTAGCGGGAGCATAACCTACGAGCAGTACTTC. Translation: CASSLYASGSITYEQYF.

The chain joins TRBV5-1 to TRBJ2-5; D call uncertain. This CDR3 has 14 amino acids. Per germline, CDR1 SGHRS and CDR2 YFSETQ. Trimming stripped 0 bases from V and 4 bases from J, with 10 bases between. Here the CDR3 DNA reads TGCGCCAGCAGCTTGGTTCAGACTGGAGAGACCCAGTACTTC. This gives the protein CASSLVQTGETQYF.

This clone has just a few counts. The chain carries TRBV6-5 and TRBJ2-7; 9 bases are shared with TRBD1. Germline assignment: CDR1 MNHEY and CDR2 SVGAGI. V was pared by 5 bases and J by 0 bases, with 2 bases of the junction left unmatched. The CDR3 runs to 14 residues. The CDR3 bases are TGTGCCAGCAGTGGACAGGGGAGCTCCTACGAGCAGTACTTC. Protein product: CASSGQGSSYEQYF.

In DNA, the CDR3 is TGTGCCAGCACCGAACGAGCGGGGACAGATACGCAGTATTTT. Translating gives CASTERAGTDTQYF. The gene calls are TRBV6-1 and TRBJ2-3; 7 bases align to TRBD2. The CDR3 runs to 14 residues. The trim removed 7 bases at V and 3 bases at J, leaving 7 bases unmatched. CDR1 and CDR2 (germline): MNHNS, SASEGT.

The CDR3, as DNA: TGTGCCAGCTGCAGGAGGGCCCCAGATACGCAGTATTTT. Amino acids: CASCRRAPDTQYF. The rearrangement links TRBV7-6 to TRBJ2-3; D is perhaps TRBD2 (6 bases). The germline V and J ends were trimmed by 8 bases and 4 bases, with 13 bases remaining between them. The germline gives CDR1 SGHVS, CDR2 FNYEAQ. The CDR3 loop spans 13 amino acids.